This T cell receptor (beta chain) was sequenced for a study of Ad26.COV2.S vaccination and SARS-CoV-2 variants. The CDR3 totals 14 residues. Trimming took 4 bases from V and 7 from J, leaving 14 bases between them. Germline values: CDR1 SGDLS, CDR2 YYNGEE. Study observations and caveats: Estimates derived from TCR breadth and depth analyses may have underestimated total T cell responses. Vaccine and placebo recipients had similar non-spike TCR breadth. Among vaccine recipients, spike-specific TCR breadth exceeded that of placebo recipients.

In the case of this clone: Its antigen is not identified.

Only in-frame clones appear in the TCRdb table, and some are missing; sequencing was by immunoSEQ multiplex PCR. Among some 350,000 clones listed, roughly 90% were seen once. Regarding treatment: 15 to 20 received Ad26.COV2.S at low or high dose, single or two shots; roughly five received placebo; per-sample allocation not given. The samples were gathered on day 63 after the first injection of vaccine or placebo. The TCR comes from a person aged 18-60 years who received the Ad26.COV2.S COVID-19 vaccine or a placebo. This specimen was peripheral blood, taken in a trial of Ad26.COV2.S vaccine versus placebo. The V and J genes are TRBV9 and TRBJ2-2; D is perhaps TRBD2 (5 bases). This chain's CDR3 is CASSPPLRVGELFF. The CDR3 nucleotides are TGTGCCAGCAGCCCCCCTCTGAGGGTCGGGGAGCTGTTTTTT.